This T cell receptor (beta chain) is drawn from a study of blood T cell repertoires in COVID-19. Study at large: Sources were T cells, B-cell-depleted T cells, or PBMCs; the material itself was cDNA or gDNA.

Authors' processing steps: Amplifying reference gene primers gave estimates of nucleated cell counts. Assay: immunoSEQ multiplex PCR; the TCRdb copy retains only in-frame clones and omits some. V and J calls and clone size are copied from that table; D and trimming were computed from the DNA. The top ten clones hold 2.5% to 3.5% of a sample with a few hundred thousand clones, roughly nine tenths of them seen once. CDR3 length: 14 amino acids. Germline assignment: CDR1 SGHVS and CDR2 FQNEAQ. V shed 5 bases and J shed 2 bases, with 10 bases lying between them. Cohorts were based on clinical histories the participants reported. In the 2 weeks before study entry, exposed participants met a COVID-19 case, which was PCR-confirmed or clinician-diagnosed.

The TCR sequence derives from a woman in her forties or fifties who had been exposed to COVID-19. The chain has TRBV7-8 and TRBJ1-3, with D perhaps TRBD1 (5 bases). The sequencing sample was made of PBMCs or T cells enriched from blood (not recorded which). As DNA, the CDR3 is TGTGCCAGCAGCCCAGGGTCCACTGGAAACACCATATATTTT. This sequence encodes CASSPGSTGNTIYF.